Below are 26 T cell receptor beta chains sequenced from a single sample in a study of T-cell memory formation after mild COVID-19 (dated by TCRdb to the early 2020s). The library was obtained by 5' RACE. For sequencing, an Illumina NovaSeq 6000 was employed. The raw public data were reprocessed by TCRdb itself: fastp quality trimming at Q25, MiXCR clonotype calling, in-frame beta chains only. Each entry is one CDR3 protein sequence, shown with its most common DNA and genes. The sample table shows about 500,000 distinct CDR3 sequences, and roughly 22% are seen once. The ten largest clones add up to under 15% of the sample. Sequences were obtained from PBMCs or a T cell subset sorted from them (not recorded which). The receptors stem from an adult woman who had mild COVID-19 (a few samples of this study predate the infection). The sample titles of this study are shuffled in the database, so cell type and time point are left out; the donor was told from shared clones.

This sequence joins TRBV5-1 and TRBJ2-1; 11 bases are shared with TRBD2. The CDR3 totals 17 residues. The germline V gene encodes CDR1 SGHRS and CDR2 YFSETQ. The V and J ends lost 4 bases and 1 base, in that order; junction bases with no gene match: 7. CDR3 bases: TGCGCCAGCAGCGAACCGACTAGCGGGGCTTCCTACAATGAGCAGTTCTTC. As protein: CASSEPTSGASYNEQFF.

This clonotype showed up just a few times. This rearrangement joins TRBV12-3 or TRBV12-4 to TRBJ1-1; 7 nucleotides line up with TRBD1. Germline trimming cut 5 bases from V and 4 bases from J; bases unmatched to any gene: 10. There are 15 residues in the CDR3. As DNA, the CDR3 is TGTGCCAGCAGTCCTACAGGGGATCGGGGCACTGAAGCTTTCTTT. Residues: CASSPTGDRGTEAFF.

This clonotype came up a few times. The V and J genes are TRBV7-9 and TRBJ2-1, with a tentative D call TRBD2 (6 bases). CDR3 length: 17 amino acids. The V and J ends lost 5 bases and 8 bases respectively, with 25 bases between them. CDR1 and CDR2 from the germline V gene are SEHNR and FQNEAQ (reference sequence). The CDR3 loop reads CASSSSLPGLAFDEQFF. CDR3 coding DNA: TGTGCCAGCAGCAGTTCACTACCGGGACTGGCCTTTGATGAGCAGTTCTTC.

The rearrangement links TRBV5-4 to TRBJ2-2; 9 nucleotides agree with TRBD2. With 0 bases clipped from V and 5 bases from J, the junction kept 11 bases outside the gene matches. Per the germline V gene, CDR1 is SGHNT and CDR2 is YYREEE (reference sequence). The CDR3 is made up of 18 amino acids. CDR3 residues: CASSLGGSGGVLTGELFF. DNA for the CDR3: TGTGCCAGCAGCTTGGGCGGTAGCGGGGGAGTCCTTACCGGGGAGCTGTTTTTT.

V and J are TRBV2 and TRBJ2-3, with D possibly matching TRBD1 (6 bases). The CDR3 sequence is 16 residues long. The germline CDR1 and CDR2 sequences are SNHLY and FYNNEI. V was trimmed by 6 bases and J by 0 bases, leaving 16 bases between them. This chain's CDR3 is CASRWDNSRSTDTQYF. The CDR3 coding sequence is TGTGCCAGCAGGTGGGACAACTCCCGTAGCACAGATACGCAGTATTTT.

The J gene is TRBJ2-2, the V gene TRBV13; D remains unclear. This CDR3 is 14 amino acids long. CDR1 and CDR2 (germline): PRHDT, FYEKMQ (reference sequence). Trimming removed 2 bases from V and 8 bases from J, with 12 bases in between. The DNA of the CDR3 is TGTGCCAGCAGCTTATGGGCCGGTCCGGGGGAGCTGTTTTTT. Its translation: CASSLWAGPGELFF.

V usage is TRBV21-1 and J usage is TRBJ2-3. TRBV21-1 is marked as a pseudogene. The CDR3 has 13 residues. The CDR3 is CASSKEHMNTQYF. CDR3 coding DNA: TGTGCCAGCAGCAAGGAGCATATGAATACGCAGTATTTT.

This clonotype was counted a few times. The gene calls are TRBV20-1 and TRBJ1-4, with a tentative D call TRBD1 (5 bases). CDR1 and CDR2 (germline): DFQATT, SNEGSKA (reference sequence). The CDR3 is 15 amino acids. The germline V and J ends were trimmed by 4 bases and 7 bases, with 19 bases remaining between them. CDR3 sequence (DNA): TGCAGTGCTAACTCCGCAAAGGGGACGGGTGAAAAACTGTTTTTT. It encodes CSANSAKGTGEKLFF.

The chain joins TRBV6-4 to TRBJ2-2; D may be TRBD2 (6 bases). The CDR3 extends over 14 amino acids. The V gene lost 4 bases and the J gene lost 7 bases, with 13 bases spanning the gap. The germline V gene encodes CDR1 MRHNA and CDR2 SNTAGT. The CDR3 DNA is TGTGCCAGCAGTGGGACGGGAGCAGTCGGGGAGCTGTTTTTT. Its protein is CASSGTGAVGELFF.

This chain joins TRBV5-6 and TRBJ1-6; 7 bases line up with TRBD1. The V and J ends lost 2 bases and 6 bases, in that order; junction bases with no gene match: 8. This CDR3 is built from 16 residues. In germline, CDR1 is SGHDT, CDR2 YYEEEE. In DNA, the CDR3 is TGTGCCAGCAGCTTAAAAGGGACAGTCATTAATTCACCCCTCCACTTT. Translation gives CASSLKGTVINSPLHF.

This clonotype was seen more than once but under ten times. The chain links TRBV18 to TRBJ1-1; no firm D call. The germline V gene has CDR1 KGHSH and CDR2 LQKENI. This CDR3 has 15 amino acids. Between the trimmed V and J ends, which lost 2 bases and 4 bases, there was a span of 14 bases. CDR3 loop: CASSPSGVGSTEAFF. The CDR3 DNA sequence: TGTGCCAGCTCACCAAGTGGGGTCGGTAGCACTGAAGCTTTCTTT.

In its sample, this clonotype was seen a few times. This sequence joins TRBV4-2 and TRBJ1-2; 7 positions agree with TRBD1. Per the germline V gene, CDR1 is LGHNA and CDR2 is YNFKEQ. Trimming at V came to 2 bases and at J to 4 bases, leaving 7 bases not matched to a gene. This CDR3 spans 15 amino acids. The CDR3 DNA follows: TGTGCCAGCAGCCAACGACAGGGATCTGGCTATGGCTACACCTTC. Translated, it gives CASSQRQGSGYGYTF.

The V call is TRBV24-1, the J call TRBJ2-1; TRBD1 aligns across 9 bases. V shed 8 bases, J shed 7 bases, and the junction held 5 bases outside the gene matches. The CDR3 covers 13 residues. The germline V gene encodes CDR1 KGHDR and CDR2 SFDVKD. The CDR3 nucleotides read TGTGCCACCACCACCGGGACAGGGAATGAGCAGTTCTTC. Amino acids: CATTTGTGNEQFF.

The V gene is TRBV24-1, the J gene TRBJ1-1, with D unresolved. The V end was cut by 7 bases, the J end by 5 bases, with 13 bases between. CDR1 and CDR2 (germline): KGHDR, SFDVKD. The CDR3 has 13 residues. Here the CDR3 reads CATRPGPGTEAFF. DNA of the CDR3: TGTGCCACCAGGCCGGGTCCGGGGACTGAAGCTTTCTTT.

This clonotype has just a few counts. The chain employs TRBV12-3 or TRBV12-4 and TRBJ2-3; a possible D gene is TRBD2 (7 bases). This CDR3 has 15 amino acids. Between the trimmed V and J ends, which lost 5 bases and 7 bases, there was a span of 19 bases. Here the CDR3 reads CASSPPRGRANTQYF. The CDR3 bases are TGTGCCAGCAGTCCCCCAAGGGGGAGGGCCAATACGCAGTATTTT.

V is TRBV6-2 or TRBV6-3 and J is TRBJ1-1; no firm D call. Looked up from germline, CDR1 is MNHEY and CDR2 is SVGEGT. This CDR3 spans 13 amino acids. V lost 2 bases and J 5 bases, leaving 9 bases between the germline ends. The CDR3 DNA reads TGTGCCAGCAGTTACATTAGGCAGACTGAAGCTTTCTTT. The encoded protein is CASSYIRQTEAFF.

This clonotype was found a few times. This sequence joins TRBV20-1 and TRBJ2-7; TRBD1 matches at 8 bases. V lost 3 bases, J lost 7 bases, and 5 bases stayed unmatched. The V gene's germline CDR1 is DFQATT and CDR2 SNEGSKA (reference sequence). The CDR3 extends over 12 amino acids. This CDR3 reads CSASRQGAEQYF. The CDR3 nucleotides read TGCAGTGCTAGTCGGCAGGGGGCAGAGCAGTACTTC.

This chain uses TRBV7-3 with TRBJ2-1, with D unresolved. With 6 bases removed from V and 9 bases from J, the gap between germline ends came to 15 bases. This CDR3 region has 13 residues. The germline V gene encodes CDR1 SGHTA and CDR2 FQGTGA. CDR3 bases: TGTGCCAGCAGAGCCCAGCTTGTGGGTGAGCAGTTCTTC. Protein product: CASRAQLVGEQFF.

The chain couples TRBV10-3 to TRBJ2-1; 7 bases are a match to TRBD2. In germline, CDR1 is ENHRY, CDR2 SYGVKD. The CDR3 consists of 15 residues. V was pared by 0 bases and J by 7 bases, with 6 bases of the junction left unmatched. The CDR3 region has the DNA TGTGCCATCAGTGAGTCCCTTCAGGGAGGGAATGAGCAGTTCTTC. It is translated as CAISESLQGGNEQFF.

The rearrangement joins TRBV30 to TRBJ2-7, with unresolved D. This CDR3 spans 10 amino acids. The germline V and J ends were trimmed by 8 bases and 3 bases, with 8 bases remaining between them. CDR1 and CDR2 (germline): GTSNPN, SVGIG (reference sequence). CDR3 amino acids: CAVRVYEQYF. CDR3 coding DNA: TGTGCCGTACGGGTCTACGAGCAGTACTTC.

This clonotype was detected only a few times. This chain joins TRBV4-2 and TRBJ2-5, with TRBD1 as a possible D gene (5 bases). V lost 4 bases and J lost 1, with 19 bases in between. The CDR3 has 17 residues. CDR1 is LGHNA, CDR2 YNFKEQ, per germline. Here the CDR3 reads CASSPSPYRHFQETQYF. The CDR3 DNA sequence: TGTGCCAGCAGCCCCTCCCCGTACAGGCACTTCCAAGAGACCCAGTACTTC.

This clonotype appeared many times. The DNA for the CDR3 is TGTGCCACCAGCAGAGAATTGACAGGGGCAGCCCTGAGTACGCAGTATTTT. This encodes CATSRELTGAALSTQYF. This chain joins TRBV15 and TRBJ2-3, with TRBD1 matching 8 bases. The trim removed 0 bases at V and 8 bases at J, leaving 13 bases unmatched. CDR1 and CDR2 from the germline V gene are LNHNV and YYDKDF (reference sequence). The CDR3 is 17 residues long.

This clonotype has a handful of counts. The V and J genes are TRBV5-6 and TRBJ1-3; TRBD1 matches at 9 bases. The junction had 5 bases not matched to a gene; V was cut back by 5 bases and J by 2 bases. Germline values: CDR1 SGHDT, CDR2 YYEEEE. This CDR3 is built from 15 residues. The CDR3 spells CASRLTGGTGNTIYF. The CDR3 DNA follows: TGTGCCAGCAGGTTGACAGGGGGAACTGGAAACACCATATATTTT.

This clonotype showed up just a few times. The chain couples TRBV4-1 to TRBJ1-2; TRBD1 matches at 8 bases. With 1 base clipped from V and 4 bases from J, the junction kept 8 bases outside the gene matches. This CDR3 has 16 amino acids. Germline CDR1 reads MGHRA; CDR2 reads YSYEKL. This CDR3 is CASSQARTGKGYGYTF. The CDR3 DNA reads TGCGCCAGCAGCCAAGCCCGGACAGGGAAGGGCTATGGCTACACCTTC.

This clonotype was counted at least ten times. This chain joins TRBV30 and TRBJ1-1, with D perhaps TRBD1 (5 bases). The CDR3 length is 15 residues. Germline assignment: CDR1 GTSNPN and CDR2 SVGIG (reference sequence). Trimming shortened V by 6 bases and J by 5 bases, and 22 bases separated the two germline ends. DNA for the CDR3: TGTGCCTGTCGCGGGCCAGGACAAAAATCGACTGAAGCTTTCTTT. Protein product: CACRGPGQKSTEAFF.

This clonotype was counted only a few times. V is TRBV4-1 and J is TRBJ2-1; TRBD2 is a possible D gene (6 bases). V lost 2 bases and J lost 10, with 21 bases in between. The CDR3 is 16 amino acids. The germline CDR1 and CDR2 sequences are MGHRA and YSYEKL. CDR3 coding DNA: TGCGCCAGCAGCCAACGTAAGGGACTTCTCCGGGGGGAGCAGTTCTTC. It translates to CASSQRKGLLRGEQFF.